A single sample gave rise to the 16 T cell receptor beta chains below, sequenced in a study of response to subunit inactivated influenza vaccine. MiXCR, applied by TCRdb to the RT-PCR reads, yields one record per CDR3 protein. The table records about 570,000 distinct CDR3 sequences, over 9% of them present only once. These data were also reused for a study on T cells expressing NK-cell markers. That work adds: In generating TCR beta cDNA, 5'RACE template switching with UMIs was used.

Sequencing was performed on PBMCs from blood, taken on the day of vaccination. Receptors were obtained from a man between 45 and 60 years old who received an inactivated influenza vaccine.

This clonotype was counted between two and nine times. The chain carries TRBV9 and TRBJ2-1; a weak D match, TRBD1 (6 bases). The ends were cut back, 0 bases at V and 10 bases at J, with 14 bases in the middle. This CDR3 has 14 amino acids. CDR1 is SGDLS, CDR2 YYNGEE, per germline. As DNA, the CDR3 is TGTGCCAGCAGCGTAGGTGGGGGACAAGGCGAGCAGTTCTTC. It specifies CASSVGGGQGEQFF.

This chain uses TRBV6-5 with TRBJ2-4; 9 bases agree with TRBD1. Germline V gene sequence: CDR1 MNHEY, CDR2 SVGAGI. The CDR3 has 17 amino acids. The V and J ends lost 0 bases and 7 bases, in that order; junction bases with no gene match: 10. The CDR3 sequence is CASSYSNPGQGGNIQYF. CDR3 nucleotides: TGTGCCAGCAGTTACTCGAACCCGGGACAGGGCGGGAACATTCAGTACTTC.

This chain joins TRBV9 and TRBJ2-7; 9 nucleotides align to TRBD1. Trimming took 0 bases from V and 3 from J; bases not matched to a gene: 7. From germline, CDR1 is SGDLS and CDR2 YYNGEE. The CDR3 length is 16 residues. CDR3 nucleotide sequence: TGTGCCAGCAGCGTAGATGATTCGGGACAGGGCTACGAGCAGTACTTC. Amino acid sequence: CASSVDDSGQGYEQYF.

This clonotype was observed a few times. CDR3 sequence reads: CASSQGGLPTPTDTQYF. The CDR3 coding sequence is TGCGCCAGCAGCCAAGGGGGCCTACCGACTCCCACAGATACGCAGTATTTT. The V and J genes are TRBV4-1 and TRBJ2-3; D perhaps matches TRBD1 (5 bases). CDR1 and CDR2 from the germline V gene are MGHRA and YSYEKL. The V end was cut by 1 base, the J end by 2 bases, with 16 bases between. The CDR3 runs to 17 residues.

This clonotype was counted ten times or more. The chain uses TRBV7-2 and TRBJ1-5; 9 bases map to TRBD1. V lost 1 base and J lost 9; bases outside the gene matches: 4. Germline CDR1 and CDR2: SGHTA and FQGNSA. The CDR3 is 14 amino acids. CDR3 amino acids: CASSLEDRGPPQHF. The CDR3 bases are TGTGCCAGCAGCTTAGAGGACAGGGGTCCGCCCCAGCATTTT.

A few counts support this clonotype. The V and J genes are TRBV20-1 and TRBJ2-1; D may be TRBD2 (5 bases). V lost 1 base to trimming and J lost 3 bases, with 10 bases between them. Germline-derived CDR1 and CDR2 are DFQATT and SNEGSKA (reference sequence). The CDR3 has 14 residues. CDR3 coding DNA: TGCAGTGCTAGAGCACTCCGGGGCTACAATGAGCAGTTCTTC. This codes for CSARALRGYNEQFF.

In this sample, this clonotype turned up many times. The rearrangement joins TRBV3-1 to TRBJ2-7, with 10 bases that match TRBD1. This CDR3 spans 14 amino acids. Per the germline V gene, CDR1 is LGHDT and CDR2 is YNNKEL (reference sequence). V gave up 4 bases and J gave up 3 bases; unmatched junction bases: 3. CDR3 in DNA: TGTGCCAGCAGCCTCCGGGACAGGGGCTACGAGCAGTACTTC. This translates into CASSLRDRGYEQYF.

This clonotype was found a few times. The chain recombines TRBV27 with TRBJ2-1, with D unresolved. Trimming left V 0 bases short and J 5 bases short, with 11 bases between. CDR3 length: 15 amino acids. Germline V CDR1 and CDR2: MNHEY, SMNVEV (reference sequence). CDR3 nucleotide sequence: TGTGCCAGCAGTTTATCGGTGGGTTTAGACAATGAGCAGTTCTTC. Translating gives CASSLSVGLDNEQFF.

This clonotype was seen only a few times. This chain links TRBV7-6 with TRBJ2-7, with 10 bases that match TRBD1. The junction had 18 bases not matched to a gene; V was cut back by 5 bases and J by 2 bases. This CDR3 contains 19 residues. Germline V lookup: CDR1 SGHVS, CDR2 FNYEAQ. CDR3 bases: TGTGCCAGCAGCCCATTCCCGGGACAGGGGATCGCCGGTCCCTACGAGCAGTACTTC. It codes for CASSPFPGQGIAGPYEQYF.

The V and J genes are TRBV5-1 and TRBJ2-7; D is uncertain. V was cut by 0 bases and J by 5 bases, with 12 bases left in between. The CDR3 loop spans 14 amino acids. CDR1 and CDR2 from the germline V gene are SGHRS and YFSETQ. As DNA, the CDR3 is TGCGCCAGCAGCTTGGCTAGAATGGCGGACGAGCAGTACTTC. Protein sequence: CASSLARMADEQYF.

This clonotype was recorded a few times. V usage is TRBV5-1 and J usage is TRBJ1-1; D is uncertain. Germline V gene lookup returns CDR1 SGHRS and CDR2 YFSETQ. Trimming left V 0 bases short and J 6 bases short, with 15 bases between. CDR3 length: 15 residues. The CDR3 region is CASSLASLGTSEAFF. CDR3 nucleotides: TGCGCCAGCAGCTTGGCCAGTCTGGGAACGTCTGAAGCTTTCTTT.

This clonotype was detected a few times. V and J are TRBV5-1 and TRBJ2-5; TRBD2 matches at 13 bases. Germline V gives CDR1 SGHRS, CDR2 YFSETQ. The CDR3 has 16 amino acids. Trimming at V came to 4 bases and at J to 1 base, leaving 4 bases not matched to a gene. The CDR3 loop reads CASSPGLAGAQETQYF. The CDR3 DNA sequence: TGCGCCAGCAGCCCCGGACTAGCGGGGGCCCAAGAGACCCAGTACTTC.

J is TRBJ2-1 and V is TRBV9; D may correspond to TRBD1 or TRBD2 (6 bases each). Germline CDR1 is SGDLS and CDR2 is YYNGEE. V lost 0 bases to trimming and J lost 7 bases, with 17 bases between them. This CDR3 spans 16 amino acids. CDR3 sequence reads: CASSVAGSEGGNEQFF. The CDR3 DNA follows: TGTGCCAGCAGCGTAGCTGGTAGCGAGGGGGGAAATGAGCAGTTCTTC.

The rearrangement joins TRBV29-1 to TRBJ1-2; D perhaps matches TRBD1 (5 bases). The CDR3 runs to 16 residues. Per germline, CDR1 SQVTM and CDR2 ANQGSEA. V gave up 2 bases and J gave up 0 bases, with 16 bases separating them. The CDR3 DNA reads TGCAGCGTTGAAAAGAGGGGCGGCGGAGCTAACTATGGCTACACCTTC. Encoded protein: CSVEKRGGGANYGYTF.

A few counts support this clonotype. The chain employs TRBV15 and TRBJ2-2; maybe TRBD2 (6 bases). V lost 0 bases, J lost 3 bases, and 14 bases lay in between. Germline lookup yields CDR1 LNHNV and CDR2 YYDKDF (reference sequence). This CDR3 region has 17 residues. For the CDR3, the DNA is TGTGCCACCAGCAGAGATCTTGGGACTCGTTACACCGGGGAGCTGTTTTTT. This gives the protein CATSRDLGTRYTGELFF.

This clonotype has only a few counts. The chain couples TRBV12-3 or TRBV12-4 to TRBJ1-1, with a tentative D call TRBD1 (5 bases). The CDR3 extends over 14 amino acids. Between the trimmed V and J ends, which lost 6 bases and 1 base, there was a span of 12 bases. In nucleotides, the CDR3 is TGTGCCAGCAGGACGGACAACCGGAACACTGAAGCTTTCTTT. Translation gives CASRTDNRNTEAFF.